This is a list of T cell receptor beta chains from one sample in a study of T cell repertoires in cytomegalovirus infection. MiXCR, applied by TCRdb to the reads, yields one record per CDR3 protein. This sample has hundreds of thousands of distinct CDR3 sequences, with approximately 22% found just once. The material sequenced was CD8+ T cells from PBMCs. These receptors were collected from a human donor in good health (CMV status not recorded). Some clones in this sample may be carry-over from other donors' samples. The conserved cysteine and the conserved F or W are not part of the CDR3 here. D genes are given only for firm matches.

D gene | V gene | CDR3 protein
TRBD1 | TRBV28 | ASSARTGGVETQY
NA | TRBV20-1 | SVNAAVLSYNEQF
TRBD1 | TRBV5-6 | ASSLGWGTGPKGGQY
NA | TRBV24-1 | ATSDEGTHYNEQF
NA | TRBV7-9 | ASGSSYEQY
TRBD1 | TRBV9 | ASSGGQGVGYT
NA | TRBV7-2 | ASSPRILATRTDTQY
TRBD1 | TRBV5-1 | ASSLRQGRTTEAF
TRBD2 | TRBV7-8 | ASSFWGGGKETQY
TRBD1 | TRBV7-8 | ASSLEGQGFSPLH
NA | TRBV7-3 | ASSYSGGGSDTQY
NA | TRBV7-9 | ASSFTYNEQF
NA | TRBV14 | ASSPLEQGAIADTQY
TRBD1 | TRBV25-1 | ASSGQGKDTQY
NA | TRBV18 | ASSPRDPLQETQY
NA | TRBV7-9 | ASSQWEGRHTEAF
NA | TRBV20-1 | SARSLDASTDTQY
NA | TRBV7-6 | ASSRHPGPDQETQY
NA | TRBV7-2 | ASSLSLTNEKLF
NA | TRBV2 | ASSEDGYT
TRBD2 | TRBV2 | ASSESVAGSYNEQF
NA | TRBV19 | ASSILVTDTQY
TRBD1 | TRBV20-1 | SARLFRGLAEAEAF
NA | TRBV5-1 | ASSLLGQGDTQY
TRBD1 | TRBV7-6 | ASSYSGGVYEEAF
NA | TRBV7-9 | ASSIMGSGANVLT
TRBD1 | TRBV19 | ASSGQGMNTEAF
NA | TRBV19 | ASSPGNYEQY
NA | TRBV6-5 | ASSYGGGAHNEQF
TRBD2 | TRBV7-6 | ASSWASGASYEQY
NA | TRBV9 | ASSEDRGKNIQY
NA | TRBV2 | ASKGMAEAF
NA | TRBV7-8 | ASSEPGGGGNTEAF